One sample yielded the 13 T cell receptor beta chains listed below, sequenced in a study of beta chain features in type 1 diabetes. Every bit of the isolated RNA underwent reverse transcription, so sequencing read expressed TCRB transcripts. This table comes from immunoSEQ multiplex PCR, and its TCRdb copy is limited to in-frame clones, with some not included. Of roughly 300,000 clones in the sample, approximately 15% were seen once. Which antigens these TCRs recognize remains unknown. Study observations and caveats: In every one of the four CD4+ subsets, TCRB CDR3s were moderately but significantly shorter in Type 1 diabetes patients.

Sequencing was performed on naive CD4+ T cells from blood. All receptors come from a man aged 25-40 years with type 1 diabetes.

This clone showed up just a few times. V gene TRBV6-5 combines with J gene TRBJ2-5; tentative D call: TRBD2 (6 bases). CDR3 length: 13 amino acids. CDR1 and CDR2 (germline): MNHEY, SVGAGI. The germline V and J ends were trimmed by 10 bases and 4 bases, with 16 bases remaining between them. The CDR3 loop reads CATRRAGRETQYF. The CDR3 DNA sequence: TGTGCCACCAGACGGGCGGGACGAGAGACCCAGTACTTC.

A few counts support this clone. The chain is built from TRBV5-1 and TRBJ2-5; TRBD2 aligns across 9 bases. With V trimmed by 5 bases and J by 3 bases, 8 bases remained unmatched. CDR3 length: 15 amino acids. Germline V gene lookup returns CDR1 SGHRS and CDR2 YFSETQ. CDR3 in amino acids: CASRPPGLAEETQYF. The DNA for the CDR3 is TGCGCCAGCAGACCGCCGGGACTAGCAGAAGAGACCCAGTACTTC. The full variable domain, in which reference TRBV5-1 and TRBJ2-5 provide the parts outside the CDR3, is KAGVTQTPRYLIKTRGQQVTLSCSPISGHRSVSWYQQTPGQGLQFLFEYFSETQRNKGNFPGRFSGRQFSNSRSEMNVSTLELGDSALYLCASRPPGLAEETQYFGPGTRLLVL.

The chain joins TRBV7-2 to TRBJ2-3; the match to TRBD1 covers 8 bases. The germline V gene has CDR1 SGHTA and CDR2 FQGNSA. The CDR3 spans 13 residues. The trim removed 6 bases at V and 2 bases at J, leaving 1 base unmatched. CDR3 bases: TGTGCCAGCAGGACAGGGGACACAGATACGCAGTATTTT. Translation: CASRTGDTDTQYF.

This chain joins TRBV27 and TRBJ1-1, with D maybe TRBD1 (6 bases). V was clipped by 8 bases and J by 0 bases, with 7 bases between them. This CDR3 is built from 12 residues. Germline V gene lookup returns CDR1 MNHEY and CDR2 SMNVEV (reference sequence). CDR3 residues: CASGQMNTEAFF. DNA of the CDR3: TGTGCCAGCGGACAGATGAACACTGAAGCTTTCTTT.

This clone was counted only a few times. The rearrangement joins TRBV7-8 to TRBJ2-2; D unresolved. Germline V gives CDR1 SGHVS, CDR2 FQNEAQ. Trimming cost V 1 base and J 7 bases, with 7 bases left between them. This CDR3 has 13 residues. The chain's CDR3 is CASSLVRGGELFF. The CDR3, as DNA: TGTGCCAGCAGCTTAGTGAGAGGCGGGGAGCTGTTTTTT.

The rearrangement joins TRBV6-1 to TRBJ2-2, with 8 bases lining up with TRBD1. Germline V gene sequence: CDR1 MNHNS, CDR2 SASEGT. The CDR3 contains 13 residues. J lost 9 bases, V lost 6 bases, and 6 bases had no gene match. CDR3 protein: CASSTGGSWELFF. CDR3 sequence (DNA): TGTGCCAGCAGCACAGGGGGTAGTTGGGAGCTGTTTTTT.

This sequence joins TRBV7-3 and TRBJ2-6, with TRBD1 matching 8 bases. The V gene's germline CDR1 is SGHTA and CDR2 FQGTGA. This CDR3 region has 18 residues. The trim removed 0 bases at V and 4 bases at J, leaving 8 bases unmatched. CDR3: CASSLTPQGAPGANVLTF. The CDR3 nucleotides are TGTGCCAGCAGCTTAACACCTCAGGGGGCGCCCGGGGCCAACGTCCTGACTTTC.

A few counts support this clone. The V and J genes are TRBV7-2 and TRBJ1-2; 9 bases fit TRBD1. This CDR3 has 14 residues. V was pared by 2 bases and J by 4 bases, with 2 bases of the junction left unmatched. The germline V gene encodes CDR1 SGHTA and CDR2 FQGNSA. This CDR3 reads CASSLQQGAYGYTF. For the CDR3, the DNA is TGTGCCAGCAGCTTACAACAGGGGGCCTATGGCTACACCTTC.

The rearrangement joins TRBV2 to TRBJ2-5; D perhaps matches TRBD2 (6 bases). Germline values: CDR1 SNHLY, CDR2 FYNNEI. The CDR3 spans 15 residues. V was shortened by 7 bases and J by 1 base, with 16 bases between the two germline ends. CDR3 in amino acids: CASTLEGGAQETQYF. In nucleotides, the CDR3 is TGTGCCAGCACCCTCGAAGGCGGGGCCCAAGAGACCCAGTACTTC.

This clone was detected a few times. The rearrangement links TRBV25-1 to TRBJ1-1; tentatively, D is TRBD1 (5 bases). Per germline, CDR1 MGHDK and CDR2 SYGVNS. Trimming cost V 2 bases and J 1 base, with 17 bases left between them. The CDR3 runs 17 residues. CDR3 sequence reads: CASSERGKGRGNTEAFF. DNA for the CDR3: TGTGCCAGCAGTGAAAGGGGAAAGGGAAGAGGGAACACTGAAGCTTTCTTT.

The CDR3 is CASSEFTSRIGTQYF. CDR3 nucleotide sequence: TGTGCCAGCAGTGAATTTACTTCGCGGATCGGTACGCAGTATTTT. The rearrangement joins TRBV2 to TRBJ2-3; D gene uncertain. CDR1 SNHLY and CDR2 FYNNEI come from the germline V gene. The CDR3 consists of 15 residues. Trimming left V 2 bases short and J 8 bases short, with 17 bases between.

This clone was seen only a few times. The J gene is TRBJ2-6, the V gene TRBV27; TRBD2 matches at 7 bases. In germline, CDR1 is MNHEY, CDR2 SMNVEV (reference sequence). The CDR3 is 15 amino acids. V lost 4 bases, J lost 0 bases, and 0 bases stayed unmatched. The DNA of the CDR3 is TGTGCCAGCAGTTGGGGGGGCTCTGGGGCCAACGTCCTGACTTTC. This translates into CASSWGGSGANVLTF. Looking up the rest from reference TRBV27 and TRBJ2-6 gives the full variable domain: EAQVTQNPRYLITVTGKKLTVTCSQNMNHEYMSWYRQDPGLGLRQIYYSMNVEVTDKGDVPEGYKVSRKEKRNFPLILESPSPNQTSLYFCASSWGGSGANVLTFGAGSRLTVL.

The chain employs TRBV14 and TRBJ2-5, with unresolved D. V gave up 1 base and J gave up 2 bases, with 11 bases separating them. The CDR3 runs to 15 residues. The germline CDR1 and CDR2 sequences are SGHDN and FVKESK. The CDR3 region is CASSQVLSVQETQYF. As DNA, the CDR3 is TGTGCCAGCAGCCAAGTCCTCTCTGTACAAGAGACCCAGTACTTC.